There are many counts of the clone carrying this T cell receptor beta chain. The antigen remains unidentified. The data originate from a study of T cells in Graves' hyperthyroidism and ophthalmopathy. Germline V gives CDR1 MNHEY, CDR2 SVGEGT. The junction had 8 bases not matched to a gene; V was cut back by 7 bases and J by 5 bases. The CDR3 runs 15 residues. Broader study findings: Blood also carried most thyroid clonotypes expanded above 0.001. Patients with ophthalmopathy were separated from those with stable hyperthyroidism by a 13 V-J model.

TCR beta CDR3 region amplification was performed from RNA transcripts. HTBI primers were used for first-round RT-PCR of the TCR CDR3. TCRdb re-analysed the multiplex PCR reads in MiXCR, keeping a single row per CDR3 protein. Here the sample spans 500,000 to 750,000 distinct CDR3 sequences, 14% being singletons. The sequencing sample was made of blood. This sequence joins TRBV6-2 or TRBV6-3 and TRBJ2-5; TRBD2 aligns across 12 bases. This TCR was recovered from a woman aged 18-29 years with Graves' ophthalmopathy. Here the CDR3 reads CASNLGLAGGETQYF. CDR3 DNA sequence: TGTGCCAGCAATCTGGGGCTAGCGGGAGGGGAGACCCAGTACTTC.